This T cell receptor beta chain derives from a study of cytomegalovirus exposure and HLA in healthy donors (dated by TCRdb to between 2016 and 2019). In terms of the full investigation: A later analysis indicated that the 120 or so validation repertoires were generated on the platform also employed for the 720 or so repertoires of the first cohort. The study aimed to test whether signatures of past pathogen exposure could be identified by cataloging public T cell receptors. In addition to the first cohort of around 670 subjects, a separate validation cohort of 100 to 150 different subjects was used. The study combined high-throughput TCR immunosequencing, statistical association of individual TCRs with disease status, and machine learning to predict cytomegalovirus infection status. General findings and caveats noted by the study authors: In vitro tests confirmed that a few of the cytomegalovirus-associated TCR beta chains recognize cytomegalovirus antigens. It was suggested by the authors that the approach could potentially be generalized to other disease states and immunological phenotypes. The validation cohort had no HLA typing available for a later analysis, so co-occurrence within that cohort was assessed over all 120 or so repertoires. The classifier was reported to diagnose cytomegalovirus status with high specificity and sensitivity in both the original and validation cohorts. Most TCR sequences were seen in very few donors, while some public TCRs were found in many individuals. In the study, approximately 160 TCR beta chains were listed as associated with cytomegalovirus. Subsequent analysis determined that TCRs grouped into clusters in the first cohort also showed a tendency toward co-occurrence across the approximately 110 validation repertoires, and 90% to 95% of cluster scores exceeded 0.

Separate from the approximately 700-subject first cohort, the validation cohort of 120 subjects was the group to which the donors belonged. The receptor library was made with the immunoSEQ multiplex PCR assay. For the original study's pipeline: A statistical classification framework was built to diagnose cytomegalovirus status from the catalog of TCR beta chain sequences. TCRdb mirrors the immuneACCESS table, restricted to in-frame sequences. Some clones are absent from its copies; in checked studies, under half trace to an unresolved V gene, and the reason for the others is unknown. D and trimming come from the DNA, and the V and J calls and clone size come from that table. This sample has fewer than 350,000 clones in its table, and more than 75% of those were observed once. The top ten constitute 0.92% of the sample. Measured from the cysteine to the phenylalanine, the CDR3 is 14 residues long. The sequence is cut down to CDR3 DNA, 42 bases in frame from base 1. The germline V and J ends show losses of 4 bases and 8 bases respectively, and no gene match explains 8 bases of the junction. In the germline V gene, CDR1 corresponds to MNHNS and CDR2 to SASEGT.

Details on this clone: Its antigen is currently not known. Within one base of it there is no much larger clone, and no base qualities were kept.

The TCR was taken from a young woman in good health and CMV-seronegative. What was sequenced was PBMCs. The chain couples TRBV6-1 to TRBJ1-5, with 7 bases matching TRBD1. The CDR3 sequence is CASSAGQPVEPQHF. The DNA sequence reads TGTGCCAGCAGTGCGGGACAGCCTGTAGAGCCCCAGCATTTT.